The clone carrying this T cell receptor (beta chain) was detected a few times. In preparing bulk TCR libraries, previously described methods and listed TCR primers were used. TCRdb processed the PCR reads anew with MiXCR; each CDR3 protein has one entry. Of approximately 550,000 distinct CDR3 sequences in the sample, 20% to 25% were seen once. The sample belongs to a study of molecular identifiers for immune sequencing clone quantification. Study information: In the replicates, RNA derived from about 21,000 or 97,000 naive CD8 cells was divided into five parts, and four were sequenced.

CD8+CD4-CCR7+CD45RA+ sorting gave the naive CD8 T cells. Germline CDR1 and CDR2: SGHRS and YFSETQ. After removal of 4 bases from V and 0 bases from J, the junction contained 2 bases not matched to a gene. The CDR3 contains 15 residues. This sequence originates from a human donor in good health. Some libraries in this study had Jurkat cell RNA spiked in. The sequenced material came from naive CD8+ T cells from blood, with Jurkat cell RNA spiked in. Subset indicated: FACS-sorted CD8+CD4-CCR7+CD45RA+ naive T cells. V and J are TRBV5-1 and TRBJ1-3; 9 nucleotides line up with TRBD1. The CDR3 loop reads CASSRDRDSGNTIYF. The CDR3 DNA follows: TGCGCCAGCAGCCGGGACAGGGACTCTGGAAACACCATATATTTT.